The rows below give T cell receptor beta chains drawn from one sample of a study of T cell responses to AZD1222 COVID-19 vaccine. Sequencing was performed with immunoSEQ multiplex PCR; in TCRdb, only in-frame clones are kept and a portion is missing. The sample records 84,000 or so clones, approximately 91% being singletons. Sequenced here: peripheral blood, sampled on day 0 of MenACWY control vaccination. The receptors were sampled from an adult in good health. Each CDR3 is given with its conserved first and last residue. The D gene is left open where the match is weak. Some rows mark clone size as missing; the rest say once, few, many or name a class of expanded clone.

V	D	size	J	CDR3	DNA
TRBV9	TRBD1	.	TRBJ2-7	CASSPPGQGSYEQYF	TGTGCCAGCAGCCCCCCGGGACAGGGCTCCTACGAGCAGTACTTC
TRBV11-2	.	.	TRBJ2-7	CASSLRGGVYEQYF	TGTGCCAGCAGCTTACGAGGGGGGGTCTACGAGCAGTACTTC
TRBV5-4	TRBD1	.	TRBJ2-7	CASSLGRGPIYEQYF	TGTGCCAGCAGCTTGGGTAGGGGGCCGATTTACGAGCAGTACTTC
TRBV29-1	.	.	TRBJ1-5	CSVEGRAGQPQHF	TGCAGCGTCGAGGGTAGGGCTGGTCAGCCCCAGCATTTT
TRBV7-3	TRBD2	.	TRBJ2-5	CASSSLQRGTQETQYF	TGTGCCAGCAGCTCCCTCCAGCGGGGGACACAAGAGACCCAGTACTTC
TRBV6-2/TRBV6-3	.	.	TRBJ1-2	CASSPRQVYVSAYGYTF	TGTGCCAGCAGCCCTAGGCAGGTTTACGTCTCTGCCTATGGCTACACCTTC
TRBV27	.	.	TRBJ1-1	CASSLRALPTGRDTEAFF	TGTGCCAGCAGTTTAAGGGCACTCCCCACGGGTAGGGACACTGAAGCTTTCTTT
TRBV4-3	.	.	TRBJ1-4	CASSQDFGGGREKLFF	TGCGCCAGCAGCCAAGATTTCGGGGGAGGTCGCGAAAAACTGTTTTTT
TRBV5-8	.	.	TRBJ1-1	CASSFAKGTWGTEAFF	TGTGCCAGCAGCTTTGCCAAGGGGACCTGGGGCACTGAAGCTTTCTTT
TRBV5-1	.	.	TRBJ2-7	CASSQTGIYEQYF	TGCGCCAGCAGCCAAACAGGGATCTACGAGCAGTACTTC
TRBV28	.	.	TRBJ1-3	CASSTGLAGNTIYF	TGTGCCAGCAGTACGGGACTGGCAGGAAACACCATATATTTT
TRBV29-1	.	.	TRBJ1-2	CSVVSGNYGYTF	TGCAGCGTTGTTTCAGGAAACTATGGCTACACCTTC
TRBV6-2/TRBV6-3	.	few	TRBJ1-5	CASSPAQVSQPQHF	TGTGCCAGCAGCCCCGCGCAGGTGAGTCAGCCCCAGCATTTT
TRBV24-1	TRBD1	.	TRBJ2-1	CATSDPGQGGNEQFF	TGTGCCACCAGTGATCCGGGACAGGGAGGCAATGAGCAGTTCTTC
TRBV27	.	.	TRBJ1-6	CAGARVWGSPLHF	TGTGCCGGGGCCAGGGTCTGGGGTTCACCCCTCCACTTT
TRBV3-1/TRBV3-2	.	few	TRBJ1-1	CASSHGAGFMNTEAFF	TGTGCCAGCAGCCATGGTGCGGGGTTCATGAACACTGAAGCTTTCTTT
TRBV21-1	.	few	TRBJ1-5	CASSKEGGYSNQPQHF	TGTGCCAGCAGCAAGGAGGGAGGGTATAGCAATCAGCCCCAGCATTTT
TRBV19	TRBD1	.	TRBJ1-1	CASSLADRGNTEAFF	TGTGCCAGTAGTCTTGCGGACAGGGGGAACACTGAAGCTTTCTTT
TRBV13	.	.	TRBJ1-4	CASSLRYRAVEELFF	TGTGCCAGCAGCTTAAGGTACAGGGCGGTTGAGGAACTGTTTTTT
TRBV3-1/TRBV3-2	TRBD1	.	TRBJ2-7	CASSLQGQGLYEQYF	TGTGCCAGCAGCCTCCAGGGACAGGGACTCTACGAGCAGTACTTC
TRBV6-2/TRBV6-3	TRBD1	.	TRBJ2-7	CASSAHLTGGASQYF	TGTGCCAGCAGTGCCCACCTGACAGGGGGAGCGTCGCAGTACTTC
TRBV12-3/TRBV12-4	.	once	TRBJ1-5	CASSSNDQPQHF	TGTGCCAGCAGTTCCAATGATCAGCCCCAGCATTTT
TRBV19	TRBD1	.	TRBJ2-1	CASSTTGGISYNEQFF	TGTGCCAGTAGTACGACAGGGGGGATATCCTACAATGAGCAGTTCTTC
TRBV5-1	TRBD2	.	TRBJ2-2	CASSFGASGTGELFF	TGCGCCAGCAGCTTCGGGGCTAGCGGCACCGGGGAGCTGTTTTTT
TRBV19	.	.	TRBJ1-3	CASIRGSGRSGNTIYF	TGTGCCAGTATCCGGGGGAGCGGCCGCTCTGGAAACACCATATATTTT